A single sample gave rise to the 20 T cell receptor beta chains below, sequenced in a study of cytomegalovirus exposure and HLA in healthy donors. Clones were sequenced by immunoSEQ multiplex PCR, and TCRdb holds only the in-frame ones, with some missing. The table records fewer than 95,000 clones, approximately 94% of them present only once. Material: PBMCs. The source is a woman between 18 and 30 years old in good health and CMV-seronegative.

V is TRBV14 and J is TRBJ2-1; 7 nucleotides match TRBD1. The germline V gene encodes CDR1 SGHDN and CDR2 FVKESK. V shed 3 bases and J 0 bases; nucleotides not matched to a gene: 5. The CDR3 is 16 residues long. CDR3 in DNA: TGTGCCAGCAGCCATTCGACAGGGAGCTCCTACAATGAGCAGTTCTTC. This gives the protein CASSHSTGSSYNEQFF.

J is TRBJ1-2 and V is TRBV5-6, with D uncertain. This CDR3 has 15 amino acids. V was pared by 5 bases and J by 0 bases, with 14 bases between. Germline CDR1 reads SGHDT; CDR2 reads YYEEEE. CDR3 residues: CASSFLRGSNYGYTF. The CDR3 DNA follows: TGTGCCAGCAGTTTTCTTCGGGGATCTAACTATGGCTACACCTTC.

The chain employs TRBV7-2 and TRBJ1-1; the match to TRBD1 covers 7 bases. The germline CDR1 and CDR2 sequences are SGHTA and FQGNSA. J gave up 5 bases and V 4 bases, and 10 bases lay outside the gene matches. This CDR3 contains 15 residues. CDR3 region: CASSSDRDFKTEAFF. CDR3 nucleotides: TGTGCCAGCAGCTCAGACAGGGACTTCAAAACTGAAGCTTTCTTT.

The chain joins TRBV6-6 to TRBJ1-5; 7 bases agree with TRBD1. The CDR3 sequence is 15 residues long. Germline CDR1 and CDR2: MNHNY and SVGAGI (reference sequence). V trimming: 2 bases; J trimming: 2 bases; junction bases outside the gene matches: 3. The CDR3 DNA follows: TGTGCCAGCAGTTACGGGCAGGGGGGCAATCAGCCCCAGCATTTT. Translated, it gives CASSYGQGGNQPQHF.

This clone was observed once. CDR3 amino acids: CASSVTSGRAYEQYF. CDR3 nucleotide sequence: TGTGCCAGCAGCGTGACTAGCGGGAGAGCCTACGAGCAGTACTTC. This chain joins TRBV9 and TRBJ2-7, with 12 bases matching TRBD2. In germline, CDR1 is SGDLS, CDR2 YYNGEE. Unmatched junction bases numbered 2, after V lost 2 bases and J lost 2 bases. This CDR3 spans 15 amino acids.

The rearrangement joins TRBV30 to TRBJ2-7; the match to TRBD1 covers 7 bases. Trimming cost V 1 base and J 6 bases; bases outside gene matches: 3. The CDR3 has 12 residues. The germline V gene has CDR1 GTSNPN and CDR2 SVGIG (reference sequence). CDR3 in amino acids: CAWSGSGGEQYF. The CDR3, as DNA: TGTGCCTGGAGTGGATCAGGGGGCGAGCAGTACTTC.

V is TRBV7-9 and J is TRBJ1-2; 7 bases align to TRBD1. Germline CDR1 reads SEHNR; CDR2 reads FQNEAQ (reference sequence). After removal of 2 bases from V and 2 bases from J, the junction contained 5 bases not matched to a gene. There are 15 residues in the CDR3. The CDR3: CASSLRPDRNYGYTF. In DNA form, the CDR3 reads TGTGCCAGCAGCTTACGGCCGGACAGGAACTATGGCTACACCTTC.

This sequence joins TRBV4-1 and TRBJ2-7; 8 positions match TRBD1. The J segment lost 6 bases and the V segment lost 2 bases, leaving 6 bases of the junction unmatched. The CDR3 contains 14 residues. Germline CDR1 and CDR2: MGHRA and YSYEKL. The CDR3 DNA sequence: TGCGCCAGCAGCCAATCGACAGGGGTGGGCGAGCAGTACTTC. Translation: CASSQSTGVGEQYF.

This chain uses TRBV7-2 with TRBJ1-1, with TRBD1 as a possible D gene (6 bases). Germline CDR1 SGHTA, CDR2 FQGNSA. V gave up 2 bases and J gave up 2 bases, with 9 bases separating them. This CDR3 has 14 residues. The CDR3 nucleotides read TGTGCCAGCAGCTTATCGACAGGTAACACTGAAGCTTTCTTT. Protein: CASSLSTGNTEAFF.

This clone was recorded a few times. This chain joins TRBV5-8 and TRBJ2-3, with D possibly TRBD2 on 5 matching bases. The CDR3 totals 15 residues. Looked up from germline, CDR1 is SGHTS and CDR2 is YDEGEE. Trimming cost V 0 bases and J 2 bases, with 10 bases left between them. Here the CDR3 reads CASSLAGKVTDTQYF. In DNA form, the CDR3 reads TGTGCCAGCAGCTTGGCGGGGAAAGTCACAGATACGCAGTATTTT.

The chain carries TRBV6-5 and TRBJ1-4, with D maybe TRBD1 (5 bases). CDR3 length: 15 residues. The V gene lost 7 bases and the J gene lost 0 bases, with 12 bases spanning the gap. CDR1 is MNHEY, CDR2 SVGAGI, per germline. Written as DNA, the CDR3 is TGTGCCAGCAACACCGCAGGGTCAACTAATGAAAAACTGTTTTTT. Translation gives CASNTAGSTNEKLFF.

J is TRBJ1-2 and V is TRBV9; D remains ambiguous. Germline lookup yields CDR1 SGDLS and CDR2 YYNGEE. CDR3 length: 12 residues. Trimming pared 4 bases from V and 4 bases from J, leaving 8 bases between. In nucleotides, the CDR3 is TGTGCCAGCAGCCCCGTTATCTATGGCTACACCTTC. This translates into CASSPVIYGYTF.

The chain joins TRBV30 to TRBJ1-6, with D unclear. Germline V gives CDR1 GTSNPN, CDR2 SVGIG (reference sequence). V lost 0 bases and J lost 10, with 7 bases in between. This CDR3 has 12 amino acids. The CDR3 DNA is TGTGCCTGGAGTGTTACTAAATCACCCCTCCACTTT. Translation gives CAWSVTKSPLHF.

This clone was observed a single time. The V call is TRBV9, the J call TRBJ1-1, with no clear D. The CDR3 consists of 13 residues. Trimming cost V 1 base and J 7 bases, with 11 bases left between them. In germline, CDR1 is SGDLS, CDR2 YYNGEE. DNA of the CDR3: TGTGCCAGCAGCGTAACGACAACCGATGAAGCTTTCTTT. Residues: CASSVTTTDEAFF.

The V gene is TRBV28, the J gene TRBJ1-2, with unresolved D. Looked up from germline, CDR1 is MDHEN and CDR2 is SYDVKM. The CDR3 covers 12 residues. Trimming stripped 4 bases from V and 4 bases from J, with 7 bases between. The chain's CDR3 is CASSWSLYGYTF. CDR3 DNA sequence: TGTGCCAGCAGTTGGAGCCTCTATGGCTACACCTTC.

The chain couples TRBV15 to TRBJ1-2, with D possibly being TRBD1 (6 bases). The CDR3 contains 15 residues. Germline loops: CDR1 LNHNV, CDR2 YYDKDF (reference sequence). Deletions cut 5 bases from V and 8 bases from J, with 21 bases between. This chain's CDR3 is CATSQPQGFVRGYTF. DNA for the CDR3: TGTGCCACCAGCCAACCACAGGGATTTGTTAGGGGCTACACCTTC.

The V and J genes are TRBV5-4 and TRBJ1-4, with D uncertain. From germline, CDR1 is SGHNT and CDR2 YYREEE (reference sequence). The CDR3 loop spans 14 amino acids. V lost 4 bases and J 8 bases, leaving 15 bases between the germline ends. The CDR3 is CASSPPGRAEKLFF. The CDR3 DNA reads TGTGCCAGCAGCCCCCCTGGGCGGGCCGAAAAACTGTTTTTT.

The rearrangement joins TRBV7-2 to TRBJ1-6; unclear D gene. This CDR3 spans 15 amino acids. Germline V gene lookup returns CDR1 SGHTA and CDR2 FQGNSA. The germline V and J ends were trimmed by 4 bases and 0 bases, with 7 bases remaining between them. This CDR3 reads CASSSQDSYNSPLHF. The CDR3 bases are TGTGCCAGCAGCTCCCAGGACTCCTATAATTCACCCCTCCACTTT. The full variable domain, with the rest looked up from reference TRBV7-2 and TRBJ1-6, is GAGVSQSPSNKVTEKGKDVELRCDPISGHTALYWYRQSLGQGLEFLIYFQGNSAPDKSGLPSDRFSAERTGGSVSTLTIQRTQQEDSAVYLCASSSQDSYNSPLHFGNGTRLTVT.

The chain's CDR3 is CSADRGTYNEQFF. The CDR3 bases are TGCAGCGCGGACAGGGGGACCTACAATGAGCAGTTCTTC. This sequence joins TRBV29-1 and TRBJ2-1; 10 nucleotides align to TRBD1. This CDR3 comprises 13 residues. V gave up 7 bases and J gave up 2 bases; unmatched junction bases: 2. Germline CDR1 and CDR2: SQVTM and ANQGSEA.

The J gene is TRBJ2-7, the V gene TRBV28, with TRBD1 matching 8 bases. The CDR3 loop spans 16 amino acids. J gave up 4 bases and V 4 bases, and 12 bases lay outside the gene matches. Germline values: CDR1 MDHEN, CDR2 SYDVKM. The CDR3 region is CASSSTGTGDSYEQYF. DNA of the CDR3: TGTGCCAGCAGTTCAACCGGGACAGGAGATAGTTACGAGCAGTACTTC.